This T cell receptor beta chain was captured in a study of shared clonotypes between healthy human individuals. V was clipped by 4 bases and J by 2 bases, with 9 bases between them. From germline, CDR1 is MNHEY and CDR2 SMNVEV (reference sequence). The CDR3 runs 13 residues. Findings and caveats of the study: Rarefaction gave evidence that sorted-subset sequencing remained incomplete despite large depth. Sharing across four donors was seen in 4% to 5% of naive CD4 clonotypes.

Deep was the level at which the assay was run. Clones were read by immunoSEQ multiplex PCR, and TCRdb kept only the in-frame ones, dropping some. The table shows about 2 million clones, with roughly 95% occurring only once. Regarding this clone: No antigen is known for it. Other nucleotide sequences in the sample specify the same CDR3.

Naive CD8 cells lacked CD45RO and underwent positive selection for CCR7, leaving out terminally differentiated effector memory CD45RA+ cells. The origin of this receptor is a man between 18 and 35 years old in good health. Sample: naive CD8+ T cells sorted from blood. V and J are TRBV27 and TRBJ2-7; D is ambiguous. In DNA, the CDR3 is TGTGCCAGCAGTTCACAAGTTCCCTACGAGCAGTACTTC. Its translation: CASSSQVPYEQYF.